These T cell receptor beta chains were read from a single sample in a study of blood T cell repertoires in COVID-19. Some clones are missing from TCRdb's copy, which holds only in-frame ones; the method was immunoSEQ multiplex PCR. The sample yields 200,000 or so clones, around 92% seen once. The specimen sequenced was PBMCs or T cells enriched from blood (not recorded which). These TCRs come from a woman aged 18-30 years who had recovered from COVID-19. Each CDR3 is given with its conserved first and last residue. D genes are given only for firm matches. Size is stated for part of the rows, as once, few or many counts, or as a class when the clone is expanded.

j_call | v_call | d_call | clone_size | cdr3_aa | cdr3_nt
TRBJ1-2 | TRBV5-3 | TRBD1 | NA | CATYRGRKDRGYTF | TGTGCCACATACAGGGGGCGCAAAGATAGAGGCTACACCTTC
TRBJ1-2 | TRBV4-1 | TRBD1 | NA | CASSRRGYYGYTF | TGCGCCAGCAGCCGCAGGGGGTACTATGGCTACACCTTC
TRBJ1-2 | TRBV30 | TRBD1 | few | CAWSDRDYGYTF | TGTGCCTGGTCCGACAGGGACTATGGCTACACCTTC
TRBJ2-7 | TRBV2 | NA | NA | CASRGPSYEQYF | TGTGCCAGCAGGGGCCCCTCCTACGAGCAGTACTTC
TRBJ2-1 | TRBV3-1/TRBV3-2 | TRBD2 | NA | CASSQEVRTSDLFEQFF | TGTGCCAGCAGCCAAGAGGTGAGGACTAGCGATTTGTTTGAGCAGTTCTTC
TRBJ1-1 | TRBV11-2 | NA | NA | CASSLVVGGHTEAFF | TGTGCCAGCAGCTTAGTCGTTGGGGGCCACACTGAAGCTTTCTTT
TRBJ2-7 | TRBV20-1 | NA | NA | CSARVGVEQYF | TGCAGTGCTAGAGTAGGGGTCGAGCAGTACTTC
TRBJ2-3 | TRBV12-3/TRBV12-4 | NA | NA | CASSPPGPDTQYF | TGTGCCAGCAGCCCCCCAGGCCCAGATACGCAGTATTTT
TRBJ1-2 | TRBV10-3 | TRBD1 | NA | CAISEGTAGGYGYTF | TGTGCCATCAGTGAGGGAACTGCAGGGGGTTATGGCTACACCTTC
TRBJ1-6 | TRBV28 | NA | NA | CASSYRGILLSPLHF | TGTGCCAGCAGTTACCGGGGAATCTTGTTGTCACCCCTCCACTTT
TRBJ2-7 | TRBV19 | NA | NA | CASSTTGSYEQYF | TGTGCCAGTAGTACCACAGGTTCCTACGAGCAGTACTTC
TRBJ1-2 | TRBV12-5 | NA | NA | CASGLVTGLANYGYTF | TGTGCTAGTGGTTTGGTAACAGGACTAGCTAACTATGGCTACACCTTC
TRBJ1-4 | TRBV18 | NA | NA | CASSPREGTNEKLFF | TGTGCCAGCTCACCAAGGGAGGGGACTAATGAAAAACTGTTTTTT
TRBJ1-1 | TRBV19 | TRBD1 | NA | CASSRGQMNTEAFF | TGTGCCAGTAGCCGGGGACAGATGAACACTGAAGCTTTCTTT
TRBJ2-3 | TRBV19 | TRBD2 | NA | CASSATLAGGPADTQYF | TGTGCCAGTAGTGCCACACTAGCGGGGGGGCCCGCAGATACGCAGTATTTT
TRBJ2-3 | TRBV11-2 | TRBD2 | NA | CASTEITGRGAISAQYF | TGTGCCAGCACCGAGATAACGGGGCGGGGGGCCATCTCGGCGCAGTATTTT
TRBJ2-5 | TRBV19 | TRBD2 | NA | CASSAGGAGETQYF | TGTGCCAGTAGCGCGGGGGGCGCGGGAGAGACCCAGTACTTC
TRBJ1-2 | TRBV12-3/TRBV12-4 | TRBD1 | few | CASSGQGTRGYTF | TGTGCCAGCAGTGGACAGGGGACGAGAGGCTACACCTTC
TRBJ1-6 | TRBV7-2 | TRBD1 | NA | CASSLSNRGPLHF | TGTGCCAGCAGCTTAAGTAACAGGGGGCCCCTCCACTTT
TRBJ1-1 | TRBV5-6 | NA | NA | CASSHGSTEAFF | TGTGCCAGCAGCCACGGGTCAACTGAAGCTTTCTTT
TRBJ2-7 | TRBV15 | NA | NA | CATSGLGSLSSYEQYF | TGTGCCACCAGCGGCCTCGGGAGCCTAAGCTCCTACGAGCAGTACTTC
TRBJ1-3 | TRBV10-2 | NA | once | CASKPHRESNTIYF | TGCGCCAGCAAGCCGCACAGGGAGTCAAACACCATATATTTT
TRBJ1-4 | TRBV7-2 | NA | NA | CASSLGKLQARSEKLFF | TGTGCCAGCAGCTTAGGGAAACTACAGGCCCGGAGTGAAAAACTGTTTTTT
TRBJ2-7 | TRBV19 | NA | NA | CASSMQGHEQYF | TGTGCCAGTAGTATGCAGGGTCACGAGCAGTACTTC
TRBJ2-5 | TRBV19 | TRBD1 | NA | CASTRSGTGGRETQYF | TGTGCCAGTACCAGATCAGGGACAGGGGGCCGAGAGACCCAGTACTTC
TRBJ2-7 | TRBV27 | NA | NA | CASSFGGYEQYF | TGTGCCAGCAGTTTCGGGGGCTACGAGCAGTACTTC
TRBJ2-5 | TRBV9 | TRBD2 | NA | CASSGAPQKRGGRETQYF | TGTGCCAGCAGCGGAGCCCCCCAGAAGCGGGGGGGCCGGGAGACCCAGTACTTC
TRBJ1-2 | TRBV3-1/TRBV3-2 | NA | NA | CASSQEGAEGVGHGYTF | TGTGCCAGCAGCCAAGAAGGGGCAGAGGGGGTAGGGCACGGCTACACCTTC